This paragraph covers one T cell receptor beta chain sequence. As yet, its antigen is unknown. The germline V gene encodes CDR1 LNHNV and CDR2 YYDKDF (reference sequence). The CDR3 runs to 18 residues. The V and J ends lost 0 bases and 5 bases, in that order; junction bases with no gene match: 9. The data were taken from a study of cytomegalovirus exposure and HLA in healthy donors. Study information: As released early, the data held some 85 million unique TCRs from HLA-typed donors. The study's findings and limits: Analysis was performed later, and it showed HLA-associated TCR beta chains to be more clonally expanded than equally common others. DRB1 showed the most TCR associations and HLA-C the fewest in a later analysis, as rates varied by HLA locus. It is likely that the observed cluster of highly shared sequence variants was a sequencing artifact.

PCR used 60 Vbeta primers and 13 Jbeta primers. Data came from immunoSEQ multiplex PCR; TCRdb stores just in-frame clones and leaves some out. The sample records approximately 110,000 clones, 81% being singletons. This sequence originates from a woman aged 25 to 45 in good health and CMV-seronegative. The V and J genes are TRBV15 and TRBJ2-1; 11 nucleotides agree with TRBD2. Input material: PBMCs. CDR3 coding DNA: TGTGCCACCAGCAGAGATGGAGTAACTAGCGGGGGCGACAATGAGCAGTTCTTC. Translating it yields CATSRDGVTSGGDNEQFF.